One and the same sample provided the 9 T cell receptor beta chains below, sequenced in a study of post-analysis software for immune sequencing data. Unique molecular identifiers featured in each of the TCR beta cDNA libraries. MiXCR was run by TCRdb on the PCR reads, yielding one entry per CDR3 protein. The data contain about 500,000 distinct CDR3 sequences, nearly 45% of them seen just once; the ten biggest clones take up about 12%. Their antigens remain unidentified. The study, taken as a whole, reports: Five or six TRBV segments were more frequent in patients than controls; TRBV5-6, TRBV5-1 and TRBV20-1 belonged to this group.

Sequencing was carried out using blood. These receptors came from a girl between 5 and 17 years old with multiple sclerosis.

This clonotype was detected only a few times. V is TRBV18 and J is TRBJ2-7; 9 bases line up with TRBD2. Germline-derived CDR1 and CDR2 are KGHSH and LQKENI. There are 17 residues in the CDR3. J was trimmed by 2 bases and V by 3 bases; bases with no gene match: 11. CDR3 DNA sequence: TGTGCCAGCTCACCCCTGGAACCGGGACTAGCAACCTACGAGCAGTACTTC. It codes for CASSPLEPGLATYEQYF.

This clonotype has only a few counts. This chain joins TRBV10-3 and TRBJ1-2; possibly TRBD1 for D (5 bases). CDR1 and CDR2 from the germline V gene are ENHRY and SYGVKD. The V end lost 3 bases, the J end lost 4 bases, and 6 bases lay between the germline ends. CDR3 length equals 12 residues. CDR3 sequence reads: CAISDGGYGYTF. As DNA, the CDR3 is TGTGCCATCAGTGACGGGGGCTATGGCTACACCTTC.

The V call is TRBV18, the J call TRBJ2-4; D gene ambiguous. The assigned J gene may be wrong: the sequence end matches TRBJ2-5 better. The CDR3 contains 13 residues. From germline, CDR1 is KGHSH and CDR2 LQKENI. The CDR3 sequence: CASSPSAAETQYF. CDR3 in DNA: TGTGCCAGCTCACCATCTGCCGCCGAGACCCAGTACTTC.

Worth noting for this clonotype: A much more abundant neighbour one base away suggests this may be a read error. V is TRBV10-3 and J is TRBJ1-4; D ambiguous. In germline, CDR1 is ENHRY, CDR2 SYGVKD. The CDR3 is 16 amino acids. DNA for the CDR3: TGTGCCATCAGTGATGCACACGACACCATAAGCAAAAAACGGTTTTTT. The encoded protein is CAISDAHDTISKKRFF.

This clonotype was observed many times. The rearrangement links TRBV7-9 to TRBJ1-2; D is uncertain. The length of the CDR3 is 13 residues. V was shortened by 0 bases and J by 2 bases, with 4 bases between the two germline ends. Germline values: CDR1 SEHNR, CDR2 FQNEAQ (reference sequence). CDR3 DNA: TGTGCCAGCAGCTTAGCACAGAACTATGGCTACACCTTC. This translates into CASSLAQNYGYTF.

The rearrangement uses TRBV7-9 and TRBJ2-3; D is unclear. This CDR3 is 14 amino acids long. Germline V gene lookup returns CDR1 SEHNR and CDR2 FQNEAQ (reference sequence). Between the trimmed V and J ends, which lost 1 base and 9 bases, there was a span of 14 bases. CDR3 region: CASSLVLRRLTQYF. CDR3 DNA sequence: TGTGCCAGCAGCTTAGTCTTGAGGCGACTCACGCAGTATTTT.

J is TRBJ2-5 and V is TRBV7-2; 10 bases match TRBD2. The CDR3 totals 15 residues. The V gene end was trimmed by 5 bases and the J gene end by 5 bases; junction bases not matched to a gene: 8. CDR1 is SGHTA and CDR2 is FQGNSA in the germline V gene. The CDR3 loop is CASSQGGTSVETQYF. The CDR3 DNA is TGTGCCAGCAGCCAGGGAGGGACTAGCGTCGAGACCCAGTACTTC.

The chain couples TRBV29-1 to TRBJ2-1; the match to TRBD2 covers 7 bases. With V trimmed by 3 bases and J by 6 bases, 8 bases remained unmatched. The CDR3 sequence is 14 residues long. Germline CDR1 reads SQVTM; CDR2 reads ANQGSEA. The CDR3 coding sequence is TGCAGCGTTGAGGGACTACTCACACGCAATGAGCAGTTCTTC. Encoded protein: CSVEGLLTRNEQFF.

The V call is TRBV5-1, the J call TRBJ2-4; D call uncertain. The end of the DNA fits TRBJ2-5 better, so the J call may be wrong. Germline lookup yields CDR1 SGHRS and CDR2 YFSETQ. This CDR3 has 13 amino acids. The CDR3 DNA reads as TGCGCCAGCAGCTTGCAGGCTGGAGAGACCCAGTACTTC. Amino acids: CASSLQAGETQYF.